This T cell receptor beta chain was sequenced in a study of T cell changes during pregnancy in multiple sclerosis. The germline CDR1 and CDR2 sequences are MGHRA and YSYEKL. This CDR3 has 18 residues. The V and J ends lost 1 base and 7 bases, in that order; junction bases with no gene match: 10. TCRdb's table, derived via immunoSEQ multiplex PCR, lists solely in-frame clones and lacks some. The table has 85,000 to 90,000 clones, approximately 93% seen once. Sample: peripheral blood, taken after pregnancy. The source of this sequence is a female donor in good health, enrolled as a control in a pregnancy study. The V and J genes are TRBV4-1 and TRBJ1-4, with 12 bases identical to TRBD1. CDR3 coding DNA: TGCGCCAGCAGCCAAGGCCCGGGACAGGGGGCTATAGGTGAAAAACTGTTTTTT. Translated: CASSQGPGQGAIGEKLFF.